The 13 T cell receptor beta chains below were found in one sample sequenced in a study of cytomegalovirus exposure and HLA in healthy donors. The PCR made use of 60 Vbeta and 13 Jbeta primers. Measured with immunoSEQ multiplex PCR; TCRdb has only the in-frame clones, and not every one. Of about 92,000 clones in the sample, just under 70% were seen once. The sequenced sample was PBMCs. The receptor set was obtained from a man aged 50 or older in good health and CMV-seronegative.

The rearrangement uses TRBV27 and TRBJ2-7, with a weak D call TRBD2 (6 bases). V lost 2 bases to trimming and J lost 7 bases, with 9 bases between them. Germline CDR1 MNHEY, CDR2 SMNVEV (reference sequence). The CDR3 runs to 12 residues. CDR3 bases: TGTGCCAGCAGTTTAGCGGGGCTGGAGCAGTACGTC. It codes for CASSLAGLEQYV.

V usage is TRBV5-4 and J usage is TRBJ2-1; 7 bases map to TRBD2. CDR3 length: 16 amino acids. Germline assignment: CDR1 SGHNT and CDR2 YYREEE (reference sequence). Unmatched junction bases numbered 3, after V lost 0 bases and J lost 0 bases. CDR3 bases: TGTGCCAGCAGCTTGGCCGGCGGGAGCTCCTACAATGAGCAGTTCTTC. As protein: CASSLAGGSSYNEQFF.

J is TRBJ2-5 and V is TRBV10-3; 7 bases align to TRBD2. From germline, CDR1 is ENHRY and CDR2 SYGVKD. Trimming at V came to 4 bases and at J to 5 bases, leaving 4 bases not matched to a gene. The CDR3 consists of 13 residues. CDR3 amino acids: CAISGTRGETQYF. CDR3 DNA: TGTGCCATCAGTGGGACTAGAGGCGAGACCCAGTACTTC.

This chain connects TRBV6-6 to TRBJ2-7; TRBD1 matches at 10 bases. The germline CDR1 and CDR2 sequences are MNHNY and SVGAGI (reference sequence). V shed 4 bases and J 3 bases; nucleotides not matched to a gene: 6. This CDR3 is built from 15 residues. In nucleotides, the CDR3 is TGTGCCAGCAGTTCCCTGACAGGGGGCGTCTACGAGCAGTACGTC. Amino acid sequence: CASSSLTGGVYEQYV.

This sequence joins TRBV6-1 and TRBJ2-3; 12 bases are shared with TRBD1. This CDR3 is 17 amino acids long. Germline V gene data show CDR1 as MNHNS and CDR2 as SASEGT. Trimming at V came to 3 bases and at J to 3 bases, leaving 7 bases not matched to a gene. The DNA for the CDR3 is TGTGCCAGCAGTGAGGGACAGGGGGCGCCGGAAACAGATACGCAGTATTTT. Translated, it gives CASSEGQGAPETDTQYF.

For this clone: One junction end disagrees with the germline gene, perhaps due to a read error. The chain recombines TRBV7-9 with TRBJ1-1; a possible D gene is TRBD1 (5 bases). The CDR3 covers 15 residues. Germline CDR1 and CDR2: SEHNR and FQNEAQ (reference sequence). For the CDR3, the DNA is TGTGCCAGCCACGATGTGGCCCACAGGAACGCTGAAGCTTTCTTT. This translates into CASHDVAHRNAEAFF.

The CDR3 bases are TGTGCCAGTACAAGGGGGCCTGGAGGTGGCTACACCTTC. Its protein is CASTRGPGGGYTF. The rearrangement joins TRBV19 to TRBJ1-2; 7 bases match TRBD1. Trimming at V came to 7 bases and at J to 7 bases, leaving 9 bases not matched to a gene. The CDR3 is 13 residues long. Germline V CDR1 and CDR2: LNHDA, SQIVND (reference sequence).

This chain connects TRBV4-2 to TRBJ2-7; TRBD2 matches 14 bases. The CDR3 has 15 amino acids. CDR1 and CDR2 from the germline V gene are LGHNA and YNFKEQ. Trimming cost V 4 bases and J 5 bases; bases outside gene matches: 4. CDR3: CASSPRGLAGDEQYV. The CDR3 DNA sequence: TGTGCCAGCAGCCCCCGGGGACTAGCGGGAGACGAGCAGTACGTC.

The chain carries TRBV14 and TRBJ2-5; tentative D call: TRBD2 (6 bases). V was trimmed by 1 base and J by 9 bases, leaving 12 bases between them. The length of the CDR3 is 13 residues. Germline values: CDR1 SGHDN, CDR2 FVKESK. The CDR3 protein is CASSQGPLAAQYF. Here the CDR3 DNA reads TGTGCCAGCAGCCAAGGCCCCTTAGCGGCCCAGTACTTC.

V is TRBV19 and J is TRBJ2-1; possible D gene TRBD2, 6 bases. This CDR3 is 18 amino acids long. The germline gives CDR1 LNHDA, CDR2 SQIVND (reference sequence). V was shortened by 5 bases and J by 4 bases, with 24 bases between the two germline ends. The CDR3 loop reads CASSGWGIERALYNEQFF. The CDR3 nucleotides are TGTGCCAGTAGTGGATGGGGTATCGAGCGGGCCTTGTACAATGAGCAGTTCTTC.

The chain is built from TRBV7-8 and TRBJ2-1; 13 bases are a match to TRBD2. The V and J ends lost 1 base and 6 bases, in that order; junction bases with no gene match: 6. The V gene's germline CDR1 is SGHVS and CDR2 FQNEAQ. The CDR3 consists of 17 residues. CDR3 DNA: TGTGCCAGCAGCTTAGTCGGACTAGCGGGAGCCCTCAATGAGCAGTTCTTC. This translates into CASSLVGLAGALNEQFF. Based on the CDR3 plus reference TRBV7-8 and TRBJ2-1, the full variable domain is GAGVSQSPRYKVAKRGQDVALRCDPISGHVSLFWYQQALGQGPEFLTYFQNEAQLDKSGLPSDRFFAERPEGSVSTLKIQRTQQEDSAVYLCASSLVGLAGALNEQFFGPGTRLTVL.

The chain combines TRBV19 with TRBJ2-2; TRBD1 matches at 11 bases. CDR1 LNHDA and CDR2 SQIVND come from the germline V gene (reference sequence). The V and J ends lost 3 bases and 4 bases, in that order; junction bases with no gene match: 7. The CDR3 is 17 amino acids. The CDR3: CASSMSRTGGITGELFF. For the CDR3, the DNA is TGTGCCAGTAGTATGTCCCGGACAGGGGGCATCACCGGGGAGCTGTTTTTT. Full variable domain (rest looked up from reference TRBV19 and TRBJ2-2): DGGITQSPKYLFRKEGQNVTLSCEQNLNHDAMYWYRQDPGQGLRLIYYSQIVNDFQKGDIAEGYSVSREKKESFPLTVTSAQKNPTAFYLCASSMSRTGGITGELFFGEGSRLTVL.

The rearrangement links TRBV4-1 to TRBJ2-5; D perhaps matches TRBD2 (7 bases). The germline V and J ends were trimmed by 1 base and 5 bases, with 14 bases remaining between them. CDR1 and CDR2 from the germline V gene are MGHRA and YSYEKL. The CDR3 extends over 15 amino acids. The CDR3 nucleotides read TGCGCCAGCAGCCAAGGGGCGGGGGCTGAGGAGACCCAGTACTTC. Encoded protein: CASSQGAGAEETQYF.